These 5 T cell receptor beta chains were all obtained from the same sample, sequenced in a study of shared clonotypes between healthy human individuals. The table came from immunoSEQ multiplex PCR; TCRdb's copy has only in-frame clones and leaves some out. The sample has some 500,000 clones, approximately 77% seen once; the top ten hold 12%. The sample comprised PBMCs. The receptor source for this set is a woman in her forties in good health. Some clones in this sample may be carry-over from other donors' samples.

The chain is built from TRBV7-9 and TRBJ1-2, with D perhaps TRBD1 (5 bases). Germline V lookup: CDR1 SEHNR, CDR2 FQNEAQ (reference sequence). This CDR3 has 14 amino acids. Trimming left V 5 bases short and J 4 bases short, with 14 bases between. The CDR3 bases are TGTGCCAGCAGCGATCCGGGACGGCCCTATGGCTACACCTTC. This gives the protein CASSDPGRPYGYTF.

This clone has a single count. This sequence joins TRBV4-2 and TRBJ1-2, with 7 positions matching TRBD1. CDR3 length equals 16 residues. V was clipped by 0 bases and J by 3 bases; unmatched bases: 7. Germline-derived CDR1 and CDR2 are LGHNA and YNFKEQ. CDR3 region: CASSQEPTGDYYGYTF. The DNA for the CDR3 is TGTGCCAGCAGCCAAGAACCTACAGGGGATTACTATGGCTACACCTTC.

V is TRBV5-1 and J is TRBJ1-4; perhaps TRBD1 as D (5 bases). With 3 bases removed from V and 3 bases from J, the gap between germline ends came to 6 bases. CDR3 length: 13 amino acids. Germline V lookup: CDR1 SGHRS, CDR2 YFSETQ. CDR3 coding DNA: TGCGCCAGCAGCTCGGGGCCTAATGAAAAACTGTTTTTT. It is translated as CASSSGPNEKLFF.

This clone was detected only once. This may be a read error, as it is one base from a much larger clone. The V gene is TRBV11-2, the J gene TRBJ1-1, with D unclear. The CDR3 is made up of 15 amino acids. Germline V gene data show CDR1 as SGHAT and CDR2 as FQNNGV. Here the CDR3 DNA reads TGTACCAGCAGCTTAAAAGGTTCGGAGGTCACTGAAGCTTTCTTT. It encodes CTSSLKGSEVTEAFF.

The chain couples TRBV18 to TRBJ1-2, with D unresolved. CDR1 and CDR2 (germline): KGHSH, LQKENI. Between the trimmed V and J ends, which lost 3 bases and 7 bases, there was a span of 9 bases. The CDR3 is made up of 12 amino acids. The CDR3 is CASSPEGFGYTF. DNA of the CDR3: TGTGCCAGCTCACCGGAGGGATTTGGCTACACCTTC.